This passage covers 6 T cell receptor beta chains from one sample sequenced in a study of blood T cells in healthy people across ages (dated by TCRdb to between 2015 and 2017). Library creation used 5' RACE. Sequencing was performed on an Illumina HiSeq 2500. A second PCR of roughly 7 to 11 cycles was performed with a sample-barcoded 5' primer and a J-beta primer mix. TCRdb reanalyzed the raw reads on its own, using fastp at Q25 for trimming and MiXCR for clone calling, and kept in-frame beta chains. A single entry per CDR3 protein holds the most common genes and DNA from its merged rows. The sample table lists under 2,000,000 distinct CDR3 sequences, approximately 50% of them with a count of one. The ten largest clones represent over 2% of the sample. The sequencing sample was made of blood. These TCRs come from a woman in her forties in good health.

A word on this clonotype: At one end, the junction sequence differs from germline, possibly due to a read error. CDR3 amino acids: CASSVGNFAGDGYTF. The CDR3, as DNA: TGTGCCAGTAGCGTAGGGAATTTTGCGGGGGATGGCTACACCTTC. The rearrangement joins TRBV9 to TRBJ1-2; D possibly corresponds to TRBD1 (5 bases). The germline gives CDR1 SGDLS, CDR2 YYNGEE. The CDR3 runs 15 residues.

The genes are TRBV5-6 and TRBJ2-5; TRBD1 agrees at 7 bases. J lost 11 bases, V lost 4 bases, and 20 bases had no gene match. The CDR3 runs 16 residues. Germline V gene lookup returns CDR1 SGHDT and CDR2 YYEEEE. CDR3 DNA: TGTGCCAGCAGCCAGTACTACAGGGGAACCTACAATGAGCAGTACTTC. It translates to CASSQYYRGTYNEQYF.

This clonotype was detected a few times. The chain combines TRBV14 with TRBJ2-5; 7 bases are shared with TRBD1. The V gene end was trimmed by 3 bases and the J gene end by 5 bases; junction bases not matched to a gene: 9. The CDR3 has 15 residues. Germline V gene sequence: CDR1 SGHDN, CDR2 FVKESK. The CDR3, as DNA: TGTGCCAGCAGCCACACAGGGGACCCCCCTGAGACCCAGTACTTC. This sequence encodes CASSHTGDPPETQYF.

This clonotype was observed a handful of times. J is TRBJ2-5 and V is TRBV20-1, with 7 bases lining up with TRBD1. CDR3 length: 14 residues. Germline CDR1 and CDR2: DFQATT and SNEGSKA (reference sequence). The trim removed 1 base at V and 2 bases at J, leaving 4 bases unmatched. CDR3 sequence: CSARAGGYQETQYF. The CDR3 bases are TGCAGTGCTAGAGCAGGGGGTTATCAAGAGACCCAGTACTTC.

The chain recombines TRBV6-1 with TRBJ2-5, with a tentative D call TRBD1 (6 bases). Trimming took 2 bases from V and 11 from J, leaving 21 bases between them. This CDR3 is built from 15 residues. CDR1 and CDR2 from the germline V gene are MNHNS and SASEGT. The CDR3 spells CASSELQWQGHEQYF. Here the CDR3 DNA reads TGTGCCAGCAGTGAATTACAATGGCAGGGGCATGAGCAGTACTTC.

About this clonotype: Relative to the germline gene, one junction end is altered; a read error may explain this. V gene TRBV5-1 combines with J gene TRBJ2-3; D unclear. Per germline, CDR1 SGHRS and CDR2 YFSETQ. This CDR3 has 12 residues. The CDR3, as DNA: TGCACCAGCAGCTTAGGCACAGATACGCAGTATTTT. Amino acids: CTSSLGTDTQYF.